The present T cell receptor beta chain was sequenced within a study of shared clonotypes between healthy human individuals. As for this clone: Its matching antigen is unknown.

Sequenced by immunoSEQ multiplex PCR; TCRdb stores in-frame clones only, minus some. Seen here are about 110,000 clones, around 68% observed once, and the top ten hold roughly a quarter. V shed 3 bases and J shed 4 bases, with 13 bases lying between them. Germline V gene sequence: CDR1 KGHSH, CDR2 LQKENI. The CDR3 runs to 14 residues. Study-level findings and limits: Rarefaction indicated that sorted-subset sequencing remained incomplete although depth was large.

Sequenced: memory CD8+ T cells sorted from blood. Described subset: CD45RO+ cells pooled with CCR7-negative TemRA cells. This chain links TRBV18 with TRBJ2-7; D is ambiguous. The TCR sequence derives from a woman in her 30s in good health. CDR3 in DNA: TGTGCCAGCTCACCGGATGGGTACTGGTACGAGCAGTACTTC. As protein: CASSPDGYWYEQYF.